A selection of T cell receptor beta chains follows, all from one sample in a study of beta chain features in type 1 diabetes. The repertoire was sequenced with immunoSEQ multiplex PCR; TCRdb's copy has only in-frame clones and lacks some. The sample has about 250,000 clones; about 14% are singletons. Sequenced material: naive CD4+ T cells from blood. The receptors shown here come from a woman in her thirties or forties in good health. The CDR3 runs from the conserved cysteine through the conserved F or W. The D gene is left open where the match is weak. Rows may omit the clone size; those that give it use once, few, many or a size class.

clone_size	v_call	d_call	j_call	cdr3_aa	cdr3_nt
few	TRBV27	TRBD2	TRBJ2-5	CASSQWGGQETQYF	TGTGCCAGCAGTCAGTGGGGGGGTCAAGAGACCCAGTACTTC
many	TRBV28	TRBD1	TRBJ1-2	CASSLRGQGYTF	TGTGCCAGCAGTTTAAGGGGGCAAGGCTACACCTTC
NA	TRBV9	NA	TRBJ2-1	CASSVAQNNEQFF	TGTGCCAGCAGCGTAGCACAGAACAATGAGCAGTTCTTC
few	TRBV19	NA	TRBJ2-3	CASRPWGGLRGPSTDTQYF	TGTGCCAGTAGACCCTGGGGGGGACTCAGGGGTCCTAGCACAGATACGCAGTATTTT
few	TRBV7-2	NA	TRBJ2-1	CASSLVYFGAGSVNEQFF	TGTGCCAGCAGCTTAGTTTATTTCGGCGCAGGGTCGGTGAATGAGCAGTTCTTC
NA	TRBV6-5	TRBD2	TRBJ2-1	CASSRTSGGARFF	TGTGCCAGCAGTCGGACTAGCGGGGGGGCTCGGTTCTTC
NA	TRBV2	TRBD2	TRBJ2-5	CASSVASGGAETQYF	TGTGCCAGCAGTGTGGCTAGCGGGGGGGCAGAGACCCAGTACTTC
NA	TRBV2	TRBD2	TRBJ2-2	CASMTSGGAYTGELFF	TGTGCCAGCATGACTAGCGGGGGGGCCTACACCGGGGAGCTGTTTTTT
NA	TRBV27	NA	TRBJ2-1	CASSLGDLAANEQFF	TGTGCCAGCAGTTTAGGAGATCTGGCGGCTAATGAGCAGTTCTTC
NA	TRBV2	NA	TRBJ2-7	CASSPYRREQYF	TGTGCCAGCAGTCCCTACAGGCGCGAGCAGTACTTC
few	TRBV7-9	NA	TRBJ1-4	CATRGGLGEKLFF	TGTGCCACTCGAGGGGGTTTGGGCGAAAAACTGTTTTTT
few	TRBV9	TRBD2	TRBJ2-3	CASSASAGTSITDTQYF	TGTGCCAGCAGCGCGAGCGCCGGGACTAGCATCACAGATACGCAGTATTTT
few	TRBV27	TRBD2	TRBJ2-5	CASRLQRGGRETQYF	TGTGCCAGCAGACTTCAGCGGGGGGGCCGGGAGACCCAGTACTTC
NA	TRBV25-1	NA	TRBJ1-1	CASSEEGGLYTEAFF	TGTGCCAGCAGTGAAGAGGGGGGGCTGTACACTGAAGCTTTCTTT
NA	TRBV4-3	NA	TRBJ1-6	CASSQTDRKNSPLHF	TGCGCCAGCAGCCAGACAGACAGGAAAAATTCACCCCTCCACTTT
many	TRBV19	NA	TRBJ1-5	CASSASADQPQHF	TGTGCCAGTAGTGCCTCGGCGGATCAGCCCCAGCATTTT
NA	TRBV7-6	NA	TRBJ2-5	CASREAQETQYF	TGTGCCAGCCGTGAGGCCCAAGAGACCCAGTACTTC
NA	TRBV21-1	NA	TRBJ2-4	CDPWGLGFSKNIQYF	TGCGACCCTTGGGGCCTAGGGTTTTCCAAAAACATTCAGTACTTC
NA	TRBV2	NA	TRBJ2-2	CASSGGPEAGELFF	TGTGCCAGCAGTGGCGGACCGGAGGCCGGGGAGCTGTTTTTT
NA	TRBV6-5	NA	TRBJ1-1	CASSYSGGVTTAEAFF	TGTGCCAGCAGTTACTCCGGGGGGGTGACGACTGCTGAAGCTTTCTTT
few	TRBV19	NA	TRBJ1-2	CASSISGNYGYTF	TGTGCCAGTAGTATCTCGGGGAACTATGGCTACACCTTC
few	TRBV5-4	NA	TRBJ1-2	CASSLDSYGYTF	TGTGCCAGCAGCTTGGACAGCTATGGCTACACCTTC
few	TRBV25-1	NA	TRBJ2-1	CASSPSGSSYNEQFF	TGTGCCAGCAGTCCCTCAGGAAGCTCCTACAATGAGCAGTTCTTC
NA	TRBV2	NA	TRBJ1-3	CASSETGLSGNTIYF	TGTGCCAGCAGTGAGACAGGACTCTCTGGAAACACCATATATTTT
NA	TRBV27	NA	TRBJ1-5	CASRQANNQPQHF	TGTGCCAGCCGGCAGGCCAACAATCAGCCCCAGCATTTT
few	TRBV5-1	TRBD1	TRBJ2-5	CASSSTKRGRAQETQYF	TGCGCCAGCAGCTCTACGAAAAGGGGGCGGGCACAAGAGACCCAGTACTTC
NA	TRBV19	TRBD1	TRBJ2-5	CASSRTGLGAVETQYF	TGTGCCAGTAGTAGGACAGGCCTCGGGGCTGTGGAGACCCAGTACTTC
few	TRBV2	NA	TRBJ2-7	CASSADPRSGEQYF	TGTGCCAGCAGTGCCGATCCCAGGTCTGGCGAGCAGTACTTC
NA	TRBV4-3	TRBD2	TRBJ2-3	CASSQGGTSEYSTDTQYF	TGCGCCAGCAGCCAAGGGGGGACTAGCGAATATAGCACAGATACGCAGTATTTT
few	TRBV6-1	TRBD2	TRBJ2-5	CASSLTSGVQETQYF	TGTGCCAGCAGCTTGACTAGCGGGGTGCAAGAGACCCAGTACTTC
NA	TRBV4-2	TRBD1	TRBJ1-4	CASSPGDSTNEKLFF	TGTGCCAGCAGCCCCGGGGACAGCACTAATGAAAAACTGTTTTTT
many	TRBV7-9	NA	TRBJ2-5	CASSATPGHETQYF	TGTGCCAGCAGCGCAACGCCAGGGCATGAGACCCAGTACTTC
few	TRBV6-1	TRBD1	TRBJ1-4	CASSVIGQGGEKLFF	TGTGCCAGCAGTGTAATCGGTCAGGGGGGCGAAAAACTGTTTTTT
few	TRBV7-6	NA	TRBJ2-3	CASSRDTLRTDTQYF	TGTGCCAGCAGCAGGGACACCCTGCGCACAGATACGCAGTATTTT
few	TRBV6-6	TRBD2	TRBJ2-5	CASRSSGGETQYF	TGTGCCAGCAGATCTAGCGGGGGCGAGACCCAGTACTTC
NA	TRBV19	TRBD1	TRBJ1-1	CASSTGQPNTEAFF	TGTGCCAGTAGTACGGGACAGCCTAACACTGAAGCTTTCTTT
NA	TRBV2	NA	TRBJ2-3	CASSEAAQRISTDTQYF	TGTGCCAGCAGTGAAGCAGCACAGCGGATAAGCACAGATACGCAGTATTTT
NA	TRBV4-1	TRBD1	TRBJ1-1	CASSRVIRDREWLNTEAFF	TGCGCCAGCAGCCGCGTGATAAGGGACAGGGAATGGTTGAACACTGAAGCTTTCTTT
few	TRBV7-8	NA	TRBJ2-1	CASSYRDLNEQFF	TGTGCCAGCAGCTACAGGGATTTGAATGAGCAGTTCTTC
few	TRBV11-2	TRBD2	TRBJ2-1	CASSLGGSGVPLKPQFF	TGTGCCAGCAGCTTAGGGGGTAGCGGGGTTCCCTTGAAGCCGCAGTTCTTC
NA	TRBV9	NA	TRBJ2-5	CASSARVGETQYF	TGTGCCAGCAGCGCACGGGTGGGTGAGACCCAGTACTTC
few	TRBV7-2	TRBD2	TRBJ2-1	CASSFSGTTENEQFF	TGTGCCAGCAGCTTTTCGGGGACTACCGAAAATGAGCAGTTCTTC
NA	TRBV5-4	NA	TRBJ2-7	CASSLGAGEGSYEQYF	TGTGCCAGCAGCCTGGGGGCTGGGGAGGGTTCCTACGAGCAGTACTTC
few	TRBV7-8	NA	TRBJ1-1	CASSSTLNTEAFF	TGTGCCAGCAGCTCCACATTGAACACTGAAGCTTTCTTT
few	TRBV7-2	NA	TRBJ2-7	CASSFRRSYEQYF	TGTGCCAGCAGCTTTCGCAGGTCCTACGAGCAGTACTTC
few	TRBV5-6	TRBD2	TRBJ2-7	CASSSGRTSYYEQYF	TGTGCCAGCAGCTCGGGGCGGACTAGCTACTACGAGCAGTACTTC
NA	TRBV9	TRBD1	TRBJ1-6	CASSVALTGEDSPLHF	TGTGCCAGCAGCGTAGCGTTGACAGGGGAAGATTCACCCCTCCACTTT
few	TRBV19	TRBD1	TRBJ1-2	CASSTDRPAYGYTF	TGTGCCAGTAGTACGGACAGGCCAGCCTATGGCTACACCTTC
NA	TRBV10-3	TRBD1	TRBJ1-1	CASIPGQGGGAEAFF	TGTGCCAGCATACCGGGACAGGGAGGAGGGGCTGAAGCTTTCTTT
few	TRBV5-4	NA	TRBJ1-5	CASSLGGGGINQPQHF	TGTGCCAGCAGCTTGGGGGGCGGGGGGATAAATCAGCCCCAGCATTTT
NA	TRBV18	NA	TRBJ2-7	CASSPRGEAFYEQYF	TGTGCCAGCTCACCACGGGGGGAGGCCTTTTACGAGCAGTACTTC
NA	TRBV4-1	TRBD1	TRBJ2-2	CASSLAGGTGELFF	TGCGCCAGCAGCCTGGCAGGGGGCACCGGGGAGCTGTTTTTT
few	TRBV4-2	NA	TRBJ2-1	CASSQGAANEQFF	TGTGCCAGCAGCCAAGGGGCCGCTAATGAGCAGTTCTTC
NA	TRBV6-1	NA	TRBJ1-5	CASSEQDRHPDRPQHF	TGTGCCAGCAGTGAGCAAGACAGGCACCCCGACCGGCCCCAGCATTTT
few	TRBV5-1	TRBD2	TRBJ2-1	CASSHGLAGGPLAEQFF	TGCGCCAGCAGCCACGGACTAGCGGGGGGGCCGTTGGCTGAGCAGTTCTTC